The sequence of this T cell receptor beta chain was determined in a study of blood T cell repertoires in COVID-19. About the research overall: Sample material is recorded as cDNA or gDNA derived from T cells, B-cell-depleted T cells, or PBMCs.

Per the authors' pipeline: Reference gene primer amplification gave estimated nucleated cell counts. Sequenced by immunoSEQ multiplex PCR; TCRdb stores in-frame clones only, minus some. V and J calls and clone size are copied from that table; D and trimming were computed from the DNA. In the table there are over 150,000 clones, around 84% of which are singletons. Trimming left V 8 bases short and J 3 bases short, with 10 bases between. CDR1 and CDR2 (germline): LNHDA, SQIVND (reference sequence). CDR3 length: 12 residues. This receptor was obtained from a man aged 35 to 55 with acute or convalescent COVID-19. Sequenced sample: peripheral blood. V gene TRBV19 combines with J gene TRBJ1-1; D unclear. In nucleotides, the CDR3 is TGTGCCAGTTCCACCTACTACACTGAAGCTTTCTTT. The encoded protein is CASSTYYTEAFF.